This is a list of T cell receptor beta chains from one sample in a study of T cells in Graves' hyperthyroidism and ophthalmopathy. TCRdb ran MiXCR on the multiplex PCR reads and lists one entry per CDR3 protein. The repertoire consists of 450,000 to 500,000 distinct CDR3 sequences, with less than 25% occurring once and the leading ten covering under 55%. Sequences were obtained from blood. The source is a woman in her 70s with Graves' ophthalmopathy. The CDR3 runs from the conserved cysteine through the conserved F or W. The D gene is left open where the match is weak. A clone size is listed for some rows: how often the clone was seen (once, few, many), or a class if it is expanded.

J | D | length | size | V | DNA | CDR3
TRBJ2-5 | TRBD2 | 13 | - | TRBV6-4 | TGTGCCAGCACCGGGAGGGGGGGGGAGACCCAGTACTTC | CASTGRGGETQYF
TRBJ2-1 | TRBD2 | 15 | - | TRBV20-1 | TGCAGTGCTAGCGCGGCTAGCGGGAGTAGGGATGAGCAGTTCTTC | CSASAASGSRDEQFF
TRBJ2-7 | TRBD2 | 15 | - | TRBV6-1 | TGTGCCAGCAGCCCGGGACTAGCGGGGGACCCGGGGCAGTACTTC | CASSPGLAGDPGQYF
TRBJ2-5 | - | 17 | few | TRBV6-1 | TGTGCCAGCAGGGGGAGGACATCGGAGGGAACTGGAGAGACCCAGTACTTC | CASRGRTSEGTGETQYF
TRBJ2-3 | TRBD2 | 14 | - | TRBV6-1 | TGTGCCAGCAAGACTAGCGGGAGGACAGATACGCAGTATTTT | CASKTSGRTDTQYF
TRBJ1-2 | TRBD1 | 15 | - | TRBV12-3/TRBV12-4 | TGTGCCAGCCGGACAGGGGGAAGGTATTCGGGTGGTTACACCTTC | CASRTGGRYSGGYTF
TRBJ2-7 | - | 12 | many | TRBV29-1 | TGCAGCGTTGGGGACGGCACCTACGAGCAGTACTTC | CSVGDGTYEQYF
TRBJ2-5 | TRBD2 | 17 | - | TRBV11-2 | TGTGCCAGCAGCCAAGCCTCGGCGGGAGAGAGTTATGTGACCCAGTACTTC | CASSQASAGESYVTQYF
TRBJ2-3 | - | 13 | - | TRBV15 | TGTGCCATCAGCCGTGGGGGCACAGATACGCAGTATTTT | CAISRGGTDTQYF
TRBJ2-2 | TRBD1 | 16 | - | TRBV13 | TGTGCCAGCAGCTACCGACAGGGGGCGTGGACCGGGGAGCTGTTTTTT | CASSYRQGAWTGELFF
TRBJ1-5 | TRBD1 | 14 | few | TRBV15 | TGTGCCACCAGCATCGACAGGGGAAATCAGCCCCAGCATTTT | CATSIDRGNQPQHF
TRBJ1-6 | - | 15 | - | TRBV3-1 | TGTGCCAGCAGCCATACAGGGAGCCTCGATTCACCCCTCCACTTT | CASSHTGSLDSPLHF
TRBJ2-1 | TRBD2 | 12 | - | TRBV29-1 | TGCAGCGTCGCGACTAGCGGGATTGAGCAGTTCTTC | CSVATSGIEQFF
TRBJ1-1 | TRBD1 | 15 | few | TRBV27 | TGTGCCAGCAGCCGGACAGGGATGGTGAACACTGAAGCTTTCTTT | CASSRTGMVNTEAFF
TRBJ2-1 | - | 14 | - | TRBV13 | TGTGCCAGCAGCTTGAGGAAGGGTTACAATGAGCAGTTCTTC | CASSLRKGYNEQFF
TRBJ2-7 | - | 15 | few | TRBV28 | TGTGCCAGCAGTTTTGGGGGGGGCTCGACCTACGAGCAGTACTTC | CASSFGGGSTYEQYF
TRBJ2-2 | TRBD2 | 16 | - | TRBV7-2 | TGTGCCAGCAGCCCCAGCGGGATGCTCGGCACCGGGGAGCTGTTTTTT | CASSPSGMLGTGELFF
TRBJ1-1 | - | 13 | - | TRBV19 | TGTGCCAGTAGTATGGTAGTGAACACTGAAGCTTTCTTT | CASSMVVNTEAFF
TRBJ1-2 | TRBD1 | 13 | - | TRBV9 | TGTGCCAGCAGCCCCATCACAGGGGTCGGCTACACCTTC | CASSPITGVGYTF
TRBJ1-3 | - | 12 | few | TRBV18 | TGTGCCAGCTCACCACACCGAAACACCATATATTTT | CASSPHRNTIYF
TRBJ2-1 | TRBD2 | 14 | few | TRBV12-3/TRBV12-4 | TGTGCCAGCAGTGACGGACTAGCGGGAGTATGGCAGTTCTTC | CASSDGLAGVWQFF
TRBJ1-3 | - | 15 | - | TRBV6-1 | TGTGCCAGCAGTAGACAAGGGGCAAGGGGAAACACCATATATTTT | CASSRQGARGNTIYF
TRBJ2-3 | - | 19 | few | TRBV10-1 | TGCGCCAGCAGTGGCCTTGCGAAACAGGGATTGAGGGACACAGATACGCAGTATTTT | CASSGLAKQGLRDTDTQYF
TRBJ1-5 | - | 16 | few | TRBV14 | TGTGCCAGCAGCCAAGCTCTTTCAGGAGGGTGTCAGCCCCAGCATTTT | CASSQALSGGCQPQHF
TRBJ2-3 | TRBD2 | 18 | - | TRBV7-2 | TGTGCCAGCAGTTGGGGACTAGCGGGGGCTGCGGGCACAGATACGCAGTATTTT | CASSWGLAGAAGTDTQYF
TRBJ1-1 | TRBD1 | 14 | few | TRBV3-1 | TGTGCCAGCAGCCAAACAGGGGCGAACACTGAAGCTTTCTTT | CASSQTGANTEAFF
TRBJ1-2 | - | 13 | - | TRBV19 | TGTGCCAGTAGAAAGGACAGTTACTATGGCTACACCTTC | CASRKDSYYGYTF
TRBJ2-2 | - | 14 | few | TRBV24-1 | TGTGCCACCAGTGATGAGTTCCGCACCGGGGAGCTGTTTTTT | CATSDEFRTGELFF